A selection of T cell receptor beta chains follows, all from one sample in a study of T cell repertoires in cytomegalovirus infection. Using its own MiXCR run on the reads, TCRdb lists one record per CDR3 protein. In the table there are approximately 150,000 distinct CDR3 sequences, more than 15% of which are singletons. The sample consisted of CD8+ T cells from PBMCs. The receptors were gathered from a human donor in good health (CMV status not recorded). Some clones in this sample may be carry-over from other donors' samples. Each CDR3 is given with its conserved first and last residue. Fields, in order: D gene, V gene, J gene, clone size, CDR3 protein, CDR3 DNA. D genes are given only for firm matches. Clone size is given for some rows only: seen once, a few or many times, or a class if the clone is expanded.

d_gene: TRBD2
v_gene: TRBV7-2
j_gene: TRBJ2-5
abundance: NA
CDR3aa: CASSSPLAGGPSTQYF
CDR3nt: TGTGCCAGCAGCTCACCCCTAGCGGGGGGCCCTTCGACCCAGTACTTC

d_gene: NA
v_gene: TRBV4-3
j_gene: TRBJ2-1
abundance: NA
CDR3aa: CASSQDWSQDEQFF
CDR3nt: TGCGCCAGCAGCCAAGATTGGTCGCAGGATGAGCAGTTCTTC

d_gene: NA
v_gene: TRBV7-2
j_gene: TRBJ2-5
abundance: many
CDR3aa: CASSPGRTLLQETQYF
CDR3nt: TGTGCCAGCAGCCCAGGCCGGACCTTACTACAAGAGACCCAGTACTTC

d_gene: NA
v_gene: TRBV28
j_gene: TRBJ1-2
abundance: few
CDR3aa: CASSLKGRSYGYTF
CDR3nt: TGTGCCAGCAGTTTAAAGGGACGGAGCTATGGCTACACCTTC

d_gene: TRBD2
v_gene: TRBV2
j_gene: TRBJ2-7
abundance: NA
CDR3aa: CASSEASGRVEQYF
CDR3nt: TGTGCCAGCAGTGAAGCCAGCGGGAGGGTTGAGCAGTACTTC

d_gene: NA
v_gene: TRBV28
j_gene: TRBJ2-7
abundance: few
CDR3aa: CASSFGSGGDEQYF
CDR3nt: TGTGCCAGCAGTTTTGGATCTGGAGGCGACGAGCAGTACTTC

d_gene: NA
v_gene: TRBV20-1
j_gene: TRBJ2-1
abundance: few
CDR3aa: CSAVSSGFSYEQFF
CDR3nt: TGCAGTGCTGTAAGCAGTGGCTTCTCGTATGAGCAGTTCTTC

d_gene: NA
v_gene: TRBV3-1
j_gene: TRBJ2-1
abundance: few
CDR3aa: CASSQLYHEQFF
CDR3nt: TGTGCCAGCAGCCAACTCTATCATGAGCAGTTCTTC

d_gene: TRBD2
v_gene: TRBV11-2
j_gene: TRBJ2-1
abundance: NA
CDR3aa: CASSLDGLAGTDSYNEQFF
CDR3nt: TGTGCCAGCAGCTTAGATGGACTAGCGGGAACTGACTCCTACAATGAGCAGTTCTTC

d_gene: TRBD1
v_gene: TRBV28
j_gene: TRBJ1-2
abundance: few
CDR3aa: CASSLGYIITDRANYGYTF
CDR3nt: TGTGCCAGCAGTTTAGGATATATAATCACCGACAGGGCCAACTATGGCTACACCTTC

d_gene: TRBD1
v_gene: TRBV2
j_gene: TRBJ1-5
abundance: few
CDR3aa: CASSADRGLSQPQHF
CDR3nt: TGTGCCAGCAGCGCGGACAGGGGGCTCAGTCAGCCCCAGCATTTT

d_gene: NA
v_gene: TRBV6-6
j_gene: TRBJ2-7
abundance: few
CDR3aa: CASSSGANEQYF
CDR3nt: TGTGCCAGCAGTTCCGGGGCTAACGAGCAGTACTTC

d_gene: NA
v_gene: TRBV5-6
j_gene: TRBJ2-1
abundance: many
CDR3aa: CASSLQGNEQFF
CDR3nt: TGTGCCAGCAGCTTGCAAGGGAATGAGCAGTTCTTC

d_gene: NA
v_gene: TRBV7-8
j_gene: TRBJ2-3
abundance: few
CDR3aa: CASSSRDTRTDTQYF
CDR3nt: TGTGCCAGCAGCTCCCGGGACACACGCACAGATACGCAGTATTTT

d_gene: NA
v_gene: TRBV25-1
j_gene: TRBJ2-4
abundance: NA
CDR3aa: CASSESRSGNIQYF
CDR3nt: TGTGCCAGCAGTGAATCGAGGAGTGGGAACATTCAGTACTTC

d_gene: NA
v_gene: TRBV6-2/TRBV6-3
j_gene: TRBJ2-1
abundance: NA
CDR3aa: CASSSLTSPYNEQFF
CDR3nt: TGTGCCAGCAGTTCCCTTACTAGCCCCTACAATGAGCAGTTCTTC

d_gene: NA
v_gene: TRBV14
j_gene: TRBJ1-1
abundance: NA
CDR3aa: CASSPLIRGTEAFF
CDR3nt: TGTGCCAGCAGTCCTTTAATCCGGGGGACTGAAGCTTTCTTT

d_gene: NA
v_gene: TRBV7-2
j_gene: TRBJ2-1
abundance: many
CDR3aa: CASSLVVAGAAYNEQFF
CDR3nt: TGTGCCAGCAGCTTAGTTGTGGCGGGGGCAGCCTACAATGAGCAGTTCTTC

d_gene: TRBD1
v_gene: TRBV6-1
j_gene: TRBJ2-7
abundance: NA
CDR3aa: CASSPGTGTFYPYEQYF
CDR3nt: TGTGCCAGCAGTCCCGGGACAGGAACCTTCTACCCCTACGAGCAGTACTTC

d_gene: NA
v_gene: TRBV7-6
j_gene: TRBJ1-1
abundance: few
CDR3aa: CASSSGTHTEAFF
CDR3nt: TGTGCCAGCAGCTCCGGGACCCACACTGAAGCTTTCTTT

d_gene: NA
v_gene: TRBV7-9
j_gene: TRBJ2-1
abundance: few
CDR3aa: CASSLGNAEQFF
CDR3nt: TGTGCCAGCAGCTTAGGTAACGCTGAGCAGTTCTTC

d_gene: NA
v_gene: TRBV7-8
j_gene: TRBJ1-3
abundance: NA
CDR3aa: CASTTGGNTIYF
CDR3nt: TGTGCCAGCACCACAGGTGGAAACACCATATATTTT

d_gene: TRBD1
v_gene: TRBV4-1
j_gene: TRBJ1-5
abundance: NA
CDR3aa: CASSQATGGKQPQHF
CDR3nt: TGCGCCAGCAGCCAGGCGACAGGGGGCAAACAGCCCCAGCATTTT

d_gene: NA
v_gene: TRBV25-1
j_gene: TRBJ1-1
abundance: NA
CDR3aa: CASSELTGLNTEAFF
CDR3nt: TGTGCCAGCAGTGAATTAACAGGGCTGAACACTGAAGCTTTCTTT

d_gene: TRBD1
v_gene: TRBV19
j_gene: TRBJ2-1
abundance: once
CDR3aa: CASSIYGTGDHEQFF
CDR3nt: TGTGCCAGTAGTATTTACGGGACAGGGGACCATGAGCAGTTCTTC

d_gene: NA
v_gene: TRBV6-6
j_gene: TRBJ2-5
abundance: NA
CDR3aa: CASSYSNGMGETQYF
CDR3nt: TGTGCCAGCAGTTACTCGAATGGGATGGGGGAGACCCAGTACTTC

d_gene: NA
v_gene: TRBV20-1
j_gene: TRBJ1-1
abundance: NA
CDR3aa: CSARGRLPNRVNAEAFF
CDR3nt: TGCAGTGCTAGAGGCAGGCTACCCAACAGGGTAAACGCTGAAGCTTTCTTT

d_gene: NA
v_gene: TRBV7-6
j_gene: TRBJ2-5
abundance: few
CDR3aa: CASSLRSRLASFQETQYF
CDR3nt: TGTGCCAGCAGCTTAAGGTCCAGGCTAGCGAGTTTCCAAGAGACCCAGTACTTC